This T cell receptor beta chain was captured in a study of T-cell reconstitution after alpha-beta-depleted transplantation in children. This clonotype has only a few counts. The authors prepared the TCRbeta library with unique molecular identifiers. TCRdb redid the calling of the PCR reads with MiXCR, one entry per CDR3 protein. The sample records 350,000 to 400,000 distinct CDR3 sequences, approximately 20% being singletons. The length of the CDR3 is 17 residues. Germline CDR1 reads KGHDR; CDR2 reads SFDVKD. Trimming took 0 bases from V and 5 from J, leaving 16 bases between them. The V call is TRBV24-1, the J call TRBJ2-1, with a weak D call TRBD1 (6 bases). This sequence originates from a human donor who donated a stem cell graft to a child with acute myeloid leukemia. The sample in question was PBMCs from the stem cell graft donor, obtained from the stem cell graft. CDR3 sequence reads: CATSDLGGGGLDNEQFF. The CDR3, as DNA: TGTGCCACCAGTGATTTGGGGGGCGGAGGATTGGACAATGAGCAGTTCTTC.